Presented here are 3 T cell receptor beta chains from one specimen sequenced in a study of identical twins. A single record per CDR3 protein comes from TCRdb applying MiXCR to the 5' RACE reads. The sample contains around 530,000 distinct CDR3 sequences, roughly 15% of which appear only once. This sample was shared with a second study, whose subject was yellow fever vaccine responses in identical twins.

The sample was CD4+ T cells sorted from blood. These receptor sequences come from a woman aged 18-29 years in good health.

This chain links TRBV12-3 or TRBV12-4 with TRBJ2-1, with D unclear. CDR3 length: 13 amino acids. V was cut by 6 bases and J by 9 bases, with 15 bases left in between. The DNA for the CDR3 is TGTGCCAGCAGGCCATCAAGTGCGGCTGAGCAGTTCTTC. Translating gives CASRPSSAAEQFF.

The rearrangement uses TRBV10-3 and TRBJ2-2; TRBD1 matches at 11 bases. The length of the CDR3 is 15 residues. Germline assignment: CDR1 ENHRY and CDR2 SYGVKD. V was pared by 6 bases and J by 6 bases, with 6 bases of the junction left unmatched. The CDR3 DNA reads TGTGCCATCAGCCCTGGACAGGGGGCCCCCGGGGAGCTGTTTTTT. Translation: CAISPGQGAPGELFF.

In its sample, this clonotype was seen once. This chain links TRBV3-1 with TRBJ2-2, with unresolved D. V was pared by 1 base and J by 1 base, with 10 bases between. The CDR3 loop spans 16 amino acids. CDR1 LGHDT and CDR2 YNNKEL come from the germline V gene (reference sequence). The CDR3 bases are TGTGCCAGCAGCCAAGTGTCCAGCCAGAACACCGGGGAGCTGTTTTTT. Residues: CASSQVSSQNTGELFF.